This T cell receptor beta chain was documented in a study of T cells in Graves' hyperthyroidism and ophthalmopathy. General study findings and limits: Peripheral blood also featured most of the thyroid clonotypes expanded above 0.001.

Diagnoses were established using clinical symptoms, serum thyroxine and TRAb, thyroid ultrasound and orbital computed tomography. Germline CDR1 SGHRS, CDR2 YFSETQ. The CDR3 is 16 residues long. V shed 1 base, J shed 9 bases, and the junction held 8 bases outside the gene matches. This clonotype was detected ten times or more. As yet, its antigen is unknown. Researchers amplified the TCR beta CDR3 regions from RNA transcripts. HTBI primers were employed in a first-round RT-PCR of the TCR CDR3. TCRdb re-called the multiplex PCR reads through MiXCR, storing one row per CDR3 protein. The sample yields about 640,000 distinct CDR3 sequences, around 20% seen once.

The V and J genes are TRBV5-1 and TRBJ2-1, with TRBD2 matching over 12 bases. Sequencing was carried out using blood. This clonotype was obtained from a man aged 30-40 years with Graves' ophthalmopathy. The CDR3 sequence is CASSLKGTSGFSEQFF. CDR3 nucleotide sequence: TGCGCCAGCAGCTTGAAAGGGACTAGCGGGTTCAGTGAGCAGTTCTTC.